This T cell receptor (beta chain) was captured by sequencing in a study of CXCR3-negative and CXCR3-positive naive CD8 T cells. At the level of the study: The total count of TRB reads reached 130 million to 150 million, and each library contributed about 1.5 +/- 0.3 million.

The study made its TRB cDNA libraries by 5' RACE, adding UMI labels. Following a re-call of the 5' RACE reads, TCRdb has one entry per CDR3 protein and lacks DNA. Recorded for this sample: about 56,000 distinct CDR3 sequences. Germline V gene lookup returns CDR1 SQVTM and CDR2 ANQGSEA. There are 15 residues in the CDR3. This clonotype was obtained from a human donor in good health. Some clones in this sample may be carry-over from other donors' samples. The sequenced material came from memory CD8+ T cells from blood. J is TRBJ1-5 and V is TRBV29-1; TCRdb designates TRBD1, a call that cannot be tested without DNA. The CDR3 is CSVAVTGMGNQPQHF.